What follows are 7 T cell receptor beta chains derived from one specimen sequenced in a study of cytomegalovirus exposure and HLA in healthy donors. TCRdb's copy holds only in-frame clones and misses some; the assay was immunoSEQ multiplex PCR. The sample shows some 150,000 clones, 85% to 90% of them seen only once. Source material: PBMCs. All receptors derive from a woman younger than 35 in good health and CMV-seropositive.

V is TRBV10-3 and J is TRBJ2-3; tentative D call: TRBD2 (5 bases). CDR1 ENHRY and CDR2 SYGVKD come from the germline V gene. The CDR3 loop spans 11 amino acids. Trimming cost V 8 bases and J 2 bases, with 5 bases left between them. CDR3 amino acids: CAILATDTQYF. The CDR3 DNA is TGTGCCATCCTAGCCACAGATACGCAGTATTTT.

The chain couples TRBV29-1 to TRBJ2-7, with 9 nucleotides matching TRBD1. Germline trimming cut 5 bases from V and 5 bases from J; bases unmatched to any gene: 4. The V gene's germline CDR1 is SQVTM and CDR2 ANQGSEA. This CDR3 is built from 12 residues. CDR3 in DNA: TGCAGCGTTACCGGGACAGGGAACGAGCAGTACTTC. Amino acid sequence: CSVTGTGNEQYF.

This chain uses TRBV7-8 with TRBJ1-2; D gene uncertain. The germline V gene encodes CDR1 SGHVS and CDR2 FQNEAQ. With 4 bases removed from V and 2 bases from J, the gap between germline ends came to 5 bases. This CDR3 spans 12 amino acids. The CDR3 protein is CASSSLNYGYTF. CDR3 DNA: TGTGCCAGCAGCTCCTTGAACTATGGCTACACCTTC. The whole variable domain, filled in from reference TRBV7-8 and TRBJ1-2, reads GAGVSQSPRYKVAKRGQDVALRCDPISGHVSLFWYQQALGQGPEFLTYFQNEAQLDKSGLPSDRFFAERPEGSVSTLKIQRTQQEDSAVYLCASSSLNYGYTFGSGTRLTVV.

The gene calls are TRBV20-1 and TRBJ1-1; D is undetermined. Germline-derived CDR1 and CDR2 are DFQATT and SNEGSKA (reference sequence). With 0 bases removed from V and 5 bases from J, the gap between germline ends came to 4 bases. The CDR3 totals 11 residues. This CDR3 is CSARDSTEAFF. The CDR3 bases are TGCAGTGCTAGAGATTCTACTGAAGCTTTCTTT.

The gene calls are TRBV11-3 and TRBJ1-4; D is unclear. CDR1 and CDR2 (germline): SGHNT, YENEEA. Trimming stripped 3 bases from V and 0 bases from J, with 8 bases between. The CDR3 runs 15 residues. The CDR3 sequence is CASSFLTSTNEKLFF. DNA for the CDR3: TGTGCCAGCAGCTTTCTGACATCAACTAATGAAAAACTGTTTTTT.

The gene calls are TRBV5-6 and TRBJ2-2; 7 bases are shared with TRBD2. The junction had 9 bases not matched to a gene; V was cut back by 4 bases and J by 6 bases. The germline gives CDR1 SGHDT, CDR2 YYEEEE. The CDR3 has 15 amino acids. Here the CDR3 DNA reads TGTGCCAGCAGCCCAAGTCCGGGAGGACCCGGGGAGCTGTTTTTT. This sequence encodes CASSPSPGGPGELFF.

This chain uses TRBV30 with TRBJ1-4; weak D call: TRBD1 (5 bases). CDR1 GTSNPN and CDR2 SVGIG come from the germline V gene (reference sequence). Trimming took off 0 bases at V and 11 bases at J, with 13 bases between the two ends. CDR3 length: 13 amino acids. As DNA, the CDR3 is TGTGCCTGGAGTGTACTGCGGGACGGGAAACTGTTTTTT. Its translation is CAWSVLRDGKLFF.